This T cell receptor beta chain emerged from a study of regulatory T cells in long-lasting Graves disease. Study overall: Persistent cases took antithyroid drugs over 5 years and stayed TSH receptor antibody positive.

There are 15 residues in the CDR3. Trimming took 1 base from V and 0 from J, leaving 8 bases between them. Germline loops: CDR1 SGHRS, CDR2 YFSETQ. TCR beta libraries were built with iRepertoire HTBI primers and Arm-PCR of CDR3 regions. Study processing details: Analysis of the samples identified 50 to 70 TRBV and 14 TRBJ segments. TCRdb independently ran MiXCR on the multiplex PCR reads; one entry per CDR3 protein. These V and J calls originate from TCRdb's pipeline instead of the authors' own analysis. The repertoire holds around 450,000 distinct CDR3 sequences, with under 25% as singletons. Time point of the sample: persistent/refractory GD, antithyroid drugs over 5 years with positive TRAb. From RNA extracted from PBMCs, the TCR library was made. American Thyroid Association guidelines defined how Graves' disease was diagnosed. This clonotype came up many times.

The chain recombines TRBV5-1 with TRBJ1-5, with D possibly TRBD1 on 5 matching bases. This specimen consisted of peripheral blood mononuclear cells (PBMCs), obtained when the disease was refractory, from a patient treated with antithyroid drugs. The receptor's source is a female donor with Graves disease. CDR3 sequence reads: CASSLLDSSNQPQHF. In DNA form, the CDR3 reads TGCGCCAGCAGCTTGCTCGACAGTAGCAATCAGCCCCAGCATTTT. Full variable domain (outside the CDR3, taken from reference TRBV5-1 and TRBJ1-5): KAGVTQTPRYLIKTRGQQVTLSCSPISGHRSVSWYQQTPGQGLQFLFEYFSETQRNKGNFPGRFSGRQFSNSRSEMNVSTLELGDSALYLCASSLLDSSNQPQHFGDGTRLSIL.